The 5 T cell receptor beta chains given below trace back to one sample, sequenced in a study of early T cells in non-severe SARS-CoV-2 infection. TCRdb re-derived calls from the 5' RACE reads in MiXCR, one entry per CDR3 protein. The profile shows about 56,000 distinct CDR3 sequences, roughly a tenth of them singletons. Specimen: whole blood. Every receptor here comes from an adult who was a healthcare worker with PCR-confirmed SARS-CoV-2 infection or an uninfected control (not recorded which).

This clonotype was detected ten times or more. The V gene is TRBV10-3, the J gene TRBJ2-3; D may correspond to TRBD1 or TRBD2 (5 bases each). The CDR3 has 13 amino acids. Deletions cut 0 bases from V and 9 bases from J, with 10 bases between. The germline CDR1 and CDR2 sequences are ENHRY and SYGVKD. The CDR3 reads CAISESGTGTQYF. The CDR3 DNA reads as TGTGCCATCAGTGAGTCTGGGACGGGGACGCAGTATTTT.

In this sample, this clonotype turned up many times. This sequence joins TRBV12-3 or TRBV12-4 and TRBJ1-2, with TRBD1 matching over 7 bases. The CDR3 is made up of 14 amino acids. V dropped 6 bases and J dropped 7; count of bases not matched to a gene: 11. CDR3 sequence (DNA): TGTGCCAGCAGCACCGGGACAGCTACTACTGGCTACACCTTC. Its translation: CASSTGTATTGYTF.

This clonotype showed up many times. This sequence joins TRBV6-4 and TRBJ1-1; no clear D. The germline V gene has CDR1 MRHNA and CDR2 SNTAGT. V was shortened by 0 bases and J by 10 bases, with 6 bases between the two germline ends. The CDR3 has 11 residues. CDR3 DNA sequence: TGTGCCAGCAGTGACTCAGGTGGAGCTTTCTTT. Translation: CASSDSGGAFF.

This clonotype showed up many times. This chain joins TRBV6-2 or TRBV6-3 and TRBJ2-1, with TRBD2 identical over 8 bases. The trim removed 2 bases at V and 5 bases at J, leaving 5 bases unmatched. The germline V gene has CDR1 MNHEY and CDR2 SVGEGT. The CDR3 sequence is 15 residues long. In nucleotides, the CDR3 is TGTGCCAGCAGTTACACTCTAGCGGGTAACAATGAGCAGTTCTTC. It encodes CASSYTLAGNNEQFF.

This clonotype came up many times. This chain joins TRBV18 and TRBJ2-3, with 11 bases matching TRBD2. After removal of 1 base from V and 2 bases from J, the junction contained 5 bases not matched to a gene. The germline V gene encodes CDR1 KGHSH and CDR2 LQKENI. This CDR3 spans 17 amino acids. CDR3 coding DNA: TGTGCCAGCTCACCACTTACGGGACTAGCGGTCACAGATACGCAGTATTTT. Amino acids: CASSPLTGLAVTDTQYF.